These 16 T cell receptor beta chains came from one sample sequenced in a study of regulatory T cells in long-lasting Graves disease. As for time point: newly diagnosed GD, antithyroid drugs for less than 3 months. With RNA extracted from PBMCs as input, the TCR library was made. iRepertoire HTBI primers and Arm-PCR of CDR3 regions built TCR beta libraries. Each CDR3 protein gets one entry after TCRdb re-called the multiplex PCR reads with MiXCR. The table includes a few hundred thousand distinct CDR3 sequences, 16% detected once. This sample was also put to use in a study of T cells in Graves' hyperthyroidism and ophthalmopathy.

Sample: peripheral blood mononuclear cells (PBMCs), taken at new diagnosis, from a patient treated with antithyroid drugs. Every receptor here comes from a man aged 35-49 years with Graves disease.

CDR3 region: CASSVSGTNEQFF. The CDR3 DNA sequence: TGCGCCAGCAGCGTCTCAGGGACCAATGAGCAGTTCTTC. This chain uses TRBV5-1 with TRBJ2-1; tentatively, D is TRBD1 or TRBD2 (5 bases each). CDR3 length equals 13 residues. The germline V gene encodes CDR1 SGHRS and CDR2 YFSETQ. V lost 4 bases and J 6 bases, leaving 11 bases between the germline ends.

This chain connects TRBV10-2 to TRBJ2-2; possible D gene TRBD1, 5 bases. V was trimmed by 6 bases and J by 4 bases, leaving 12 bases between them. The length of the CDR3 is 14 residues. CDR1 and CDR2 (germline): WSHSY, SAAADI. CDR3 region: CASRAIRVTGELFF. CDR3 nucleotides: TGCGCCAGCAGGGCTATCAGGGTCACCGGGGAGCTGTTTTTT.

This clonotype was detected ten times or more. The chain is built from TRBV11-3 and TRBJ1-1; 7 nucleotides match TRBD1. Germline lookup yields CDR1 SGHNT and CDR2 YENEEA. J was trimmed by 4 bases and V by 5 bases; bases with no gene match: 10. This CDR3 is 15 amino acids long. CDR3 loop: CASSPARGPGTEAFF. The CDR3 coding sequence is TGTGCCAGCAGCCCGGCAAGGGGGCCGGGCACTGAAGCTTTCTTT.

This clonotype showed up many times. The chain is built from TRBV2 and TRBJ1-5, with 8 bases identical to TRBD1. In germline, CDR1 is SNHLY, CDR2 FYNNEI. The CDR3 runs to 13 residues. V was clipped by 2 bases and J by 6 bases; unmatched bases: 0. The CDR3 DNA reads as TGTGCCAGCAGTGAACAGGGGGCTCAGCCCCAGCATTTT. Translated, it gives CASSEQGAQPQHF. Based on the CDR3 plus reference TRBV2 and TRBJ1-5, the full variable domain is EPEVTQTPSHQVTQMGQEVILRCVPISNHLYFYWYRQILGQKVEFLVSFYNNEISEKSEIFDDQFSVERPDGSNFTLKIRSTKLEDSAMYFCASSEQGAQPQHFGDGTRLSIL.

The rearrangement joins TRBV7-3 to TRBJ2-1; D gene uncertain. This CDR3 spans 15 amino acids. V lost 5 bases and J lost 1, with 12 bases in between. The germline gives CDR1 SGHTA, CDR2 FQGTGA. Here the CDR3 reads CASSPRTESYNEQFF. For the CDR3, the DNA is TGTGCCAGCAGCCCCCGGACCGAATCCTACAATGAGCAGTTCTTC.

This clonotype appeared a few times. A much larger clone sits a single nucleotide away, making a read error possible. The chain links TRBV6-4 to TRBJ2-3, with TRBD2 matching over 9 bases. The CDR3 contains 15 residues. Germline V gene lookup returns CDR1 MRHNA and CDR2 SNTAGT. V shed 6 bases, J shed 1 base, and the junction held 5 bases outside the gene matches. In DNA form, the CDR3 reads TGTGCCAGCAGCTTAGCGGGGGAGGGCACAGATACGCAGTATTTT. Translated: CASSLAGEGTDTQYF.

The table lists this clonotype with many counts. The chain combines TRBV20-1 with TRBJ2-6; D uncertain. Trimming left V 6 bases short and J 9 bases short, with 6 bases between. Germline V gives CDR1 DFQATT, CDR2 SNEGSKA (reference sequence). The CDR3 spans 10 residues. The CDR3 nucleotides read TGCAGTGCGTCCCGCAACGTCCTGACTTTC. Residues: CSASRNVLTF.

The rearrangement joins TRBV6-8 to TRBJ2-1; D is unclear. Germline V gene sequence: CDR1 MNHGY, CDR2 SAAAGT. V lost 2 bases and J 15 bases, leaving 17 bases between the germline ends. This CDR3 has 13 residues. The CDR3 DNA reads TGTGCCAGCAGTTACGCAAACGCCCACCCTGGGTTCTTC. Protein: CASSYANAHPGFF.

The V gene is TRBV7-2, the J gene TRBJ2-7, with 8 nucleotides matching TRBD1. The ends lost 5 bases at V and 2 bases at J; junction bases unmatched: 8. Germline V gene sequence: CDR1 SGHTA, CDR2 FQGNSA. The CDR3 consists of 15 residues. The CDR3 DNA is TGTGCCAGCAGCGAACCACCGGGACAGGCCTACGAGCAGTACTTC. Protein sequence: CASSEPPGQAYEQYF. The full variable domain, rest sourced from reference TRBV7-2 and TRBJ2-7, is GAGVSQSPSNKVTEKGKDVELRCDPISGHTALYWYRQSLGQGLEFLIYFQGNSAPDKSGLPSDRFSAERTGGSVSTLTIQRTQQEDSAVYLCASSEPPGQAYEQYFGPGTRLTVT.

This clonotype was detected many times. The chain combines TRBV2 with TRBJ1-2; 7 nucleotides agree with TRBD1. CDR1 is SNHLY, CDR2 FYNNEI, per germline. After removal of 2 bases from V and 5 bases from J, the junction contained 5 bases not matched to a gene. CDR3 length: 14 residues. In DNA, the CDR3 is TGTGCCAGCAGTGAACAGACAGGGTTTTATGGCTACACCTTC. This codes for CASSEQTGFYGYTF.

In this sample, this clonotype turned up a few times. The chain combines TRBV27 with TRBJ2-1; D is perhaps TRBD1 or TRBD2 (6 bases each). V lost 6 bases and J lost 4, with 13 bases in between. Per the germline V gene, CDR1 is MNHEY and CDR2 is SMNVEV (reference sequence). The CDR3 runs 14 residues. CDR3 nucleotide sequence: TGTGCCAGCAGACGATCGGGGGCTTACAATGAGCAGTTCTTC. Its protein is CASRRSGAYNEQFF.

This clonotype was found a few times. The chain couples TRBV11-3 to TRBJ1-2; D is uncertain. V lost 5 bases and J 4 bases, leaving 14 bases between the germline ends. The germline gives CDR1 SGHNT, CDR2 YENEEA. This CDR3 region has 14 residues. This CDR3 is CASSPGPLTYGYTF. The DNA of the CDR3 is TGTGCCAGCAGCCCCGGGCCCCTGACCTATGGCTACACCTTC. Supplemented by reference TRBV11-3 and TRBJ1-2, the full variable domain reads EAGVVQSPRYKIIEKKQPVAFWCNPISGHNTLYWYLQNLGQGPELLIRYENEEAVDDSQLPKDRFSAERLKGVDSTLKIQPAELGDSAVYLCASSPGPLTYGYTFGSGTRLTVV.

This clonotype occurred many times. The chain employs TRBV25-1 and TRBJ2-3; D gene ambiguous. CDR1 and CDR2 from the germline V gene are MGHDK and SYGVNS. The CDR3 sequence is 13 residues long. Trimming shortened V by 2 bases and J by 2 bases, and 5 bases separated the two germline ends. CDR3 DNA: TGTGCCAGCAGTGAACTGAACACAGATACGCAGTATTTT. As protein: CASSELNTDTQYF.

The DNA of the CDR3 is TGTGCCAGCAGCCCAGTTGGGGAGTCCATCTACAATGAGCAGTTCTTC. Protein: CASSPVGESIYNEQFF. The chain uses TRBV9 and TRBJ2-1, with D possibly TRBD2 on 5 matching bases. Germline CDR1 reads SGDLS; CDR2 reads YYNGEE. The CDR3 is 16 residues long. V lost 4 bases and J 3 bases, leaving 17 bases between the germline ends.

This clonotype showed up many times. The CDR3 here is CSARVLQEPNEKLFF. CDR3 DNA sequence: TGCAGTGCTAGAGTATTACAGGAACCCAATGAAAAACTGTTTTTT. J is TRBJ1-4 and V is TRBV20-1; a possible D gene is TRBD1 (5 bases). CDR3 size: 15 residues. Germline V gene data show CDR1 as DFQATT and CDR2 as SNEGSKA (reference sequence). V was clipped by 1 base and J by 5 bases, with 14 bases between them.

A few counts support this clonotype. The rearrangement uses TRBV18 and TRBJ2-7, with D tentatively TRBD1 (8 bases). The CDR3 is 14 amino acids. Trimming removed 4 bases from V and 5 bases from J, with 15 bases in between. The germline gives CDR1 KGHSH, CDR2 LQKENI. For the CDR3, the DNA is TGTGCCAGCTCACGAGCGGGACAGGTCAACGAGCAGTACTTC. It translates to CASSRAGQVNEQYF. Full variable domain (remainder filled in from reference TRBV18 and TRBJ2-7): NAGVMQNPRHLVRRRGQEARLRCSPMKGHSHVYWYRQLPEEGLKFMVYLQKENIIDESGMPKERFSAEFPKEGPSILRIQQVVRGDSAAYFCASSRAGQVNEQYFGPGTRLTVT.